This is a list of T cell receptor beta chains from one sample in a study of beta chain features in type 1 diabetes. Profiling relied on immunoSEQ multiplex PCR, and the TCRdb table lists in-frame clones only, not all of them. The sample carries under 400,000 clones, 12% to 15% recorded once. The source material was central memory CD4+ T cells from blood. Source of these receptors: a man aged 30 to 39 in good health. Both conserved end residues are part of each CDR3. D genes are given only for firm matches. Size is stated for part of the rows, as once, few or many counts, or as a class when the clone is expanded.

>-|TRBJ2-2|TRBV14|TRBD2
CASSQHLAGNTGELFF
TGTGCCAGCAGCCAACATCTAGCGGGTAACACCGGGGAGCTGTTTTTT
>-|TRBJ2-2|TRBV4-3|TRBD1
CASSQEGTGTVNTGELFF
TGCGCCAGCAGCCAAGAGGGAACCGGGACAGTGAACACCGGGGAGCTGTTTTTT
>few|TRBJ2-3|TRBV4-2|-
CASSQEPGRGDTQYF
TGTGCCAGCAGCCAAGAGCCGGGGCGTGGGGATACGCAGTATTTT
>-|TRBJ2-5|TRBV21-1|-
CASSKVLPKIGETQYF
TGTGCCAGCAGCAAAGTACTACCAAAGATTGGGGAGACCCAGTACTTC
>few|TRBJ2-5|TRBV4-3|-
CASSQGVLGSIRETQYF
TGCGCCAGCAGCCAAGGGGTCCTCGGGAGTATAAGAGAGACCCAGTACTTC
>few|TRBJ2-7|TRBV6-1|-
CASSETIPGEQYF
TGTGCCAGCAGTGAAACAATACCGGGGGAGCAGTACTTC
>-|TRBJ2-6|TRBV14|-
CASSQERRATGANVLTF
TGTGCCAGCAGCCAAGAAAGGAGGGCTACTGGGGCCAACGTCCTGACTTTC
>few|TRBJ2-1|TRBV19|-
CASTGGGSGDNEQFF
TGTGCCAGTACAGGGGGCGGGAGCGGGGACAATGAGCAGTTCTTC
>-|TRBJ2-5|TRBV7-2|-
CASSRGSLTLLPETQYF
TGTGCCAGCAGCCGGGGTAGCTTGACCCTCCTGCCAGAGACCCAGTACTTC
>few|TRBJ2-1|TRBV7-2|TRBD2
CASSPGLAPNEQFF
TGTGCCAGCAGCCCAGGACTAGCCCCTAATGAGCAGTTCTTC
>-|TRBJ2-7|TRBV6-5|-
CASSYMLGYEQYF
TGTGCCAGCAGTTACATGCTTGGCTACGAGCAGTACTTC
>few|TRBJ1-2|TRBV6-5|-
CASSHEGYTF
TGTGCCAGCAGCCACGAGGGCTACACCTTC
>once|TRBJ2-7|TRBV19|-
CASSIQDGDSYEQYF
TGTGCCAGTAGTATACAGGACGGAGACTCCTACGAGCAGTACTTC
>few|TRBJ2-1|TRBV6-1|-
CASSEAAQGFEFF
TGTGCCAGCAGTGAAGCGGCCCAGGGTTTTGAGTTCTTC
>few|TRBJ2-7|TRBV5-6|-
CASTRGAAGIYEQYF
TGTGCCTCTACTCGAGGGGCAGCGGGCATATACGAGCAGTACTTC
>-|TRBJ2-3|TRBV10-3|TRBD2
CAISGTSGGVTDTQYF
TGTGCCATCAGTGGGACTAGCGGGGGGGTGACAGATACGCAGTATTTT
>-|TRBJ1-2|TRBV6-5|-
CASSSLLYGYTF
TGTGCCAGCAGTTCCCTACTTTATGGCTACACCTTC
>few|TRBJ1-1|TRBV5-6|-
CASSQGWIEAFF
TGTGCCAGCAGCCAGGGTTGGATTGAAGCTTTCTTT
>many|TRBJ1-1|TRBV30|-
CARDLRGTEAFF
TGTGCCCGCGACCTAAGGGGCACTGAAGCTTTCTTT
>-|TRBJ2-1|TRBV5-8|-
CASALEGPYNEQFF
TGTGCCAGCGCCTTAGAGGGTCCCTACAATGAGCAGTTCTTC
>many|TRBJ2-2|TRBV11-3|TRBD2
CASSPRTSGVDGELFF
TGTGCCAGCAGCCCGCGGACTAGCGGGGTTGACGGGGAGCTGTTTTTT
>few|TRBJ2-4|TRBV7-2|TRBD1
CASSVGNAGGGIQYF
TGTGCCAGCAGCGTCGGGAATGCAGGGGGTGGCATTCAGTACTTC
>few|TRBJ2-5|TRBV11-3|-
CASRGPQETQYF
TGTGCCAGCAGAGGACCCCAAGAGACCCAGTACTTC
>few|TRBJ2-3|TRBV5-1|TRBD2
CASTRLAGFTDTQYF
TGCGCCAGCACTAGACTAGCGGGCTTTACAGATACGCAGTATTTT
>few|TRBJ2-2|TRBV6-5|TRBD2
CASRRTSGHTGELFF
TGTGCCAGCAGGAGGACTAGCGGTCACACCGGGGAGCTGTTTTTT
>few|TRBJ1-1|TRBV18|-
CASSPRTGGNTEAFF
TGTGCCAGCTCACCACGGACCGGGGGGAACACTGAAGCTTTCTTT
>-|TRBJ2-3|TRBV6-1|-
CATILNGNTDTQYF
TGTGCCACCATATTAAACGGAAACACAGATACGCAGTATTTT
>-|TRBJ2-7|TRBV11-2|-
CASSQQPNSYEQYF
TGTGCCAGCAGCCAACAGCCTAACTCCTACGAGCAGTACTTC
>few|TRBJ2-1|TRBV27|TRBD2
CASSFESAGGLTQFF
TGTGCCAGCAGTTTCGAATCAGCGGGGGGTTTGACGCAGTTCTTC
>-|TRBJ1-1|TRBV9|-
CASSVGERGEAFF
TGTGCCAGCAGCGTAGGGGAGAGAGGGGAAGCTTTCTTT
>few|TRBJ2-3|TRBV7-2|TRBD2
CASSPGLAGPADTQYF
TGTGCCAGCAGCCCTGGACTAGCGGGACCCGCAGATACGCAGTATTTT
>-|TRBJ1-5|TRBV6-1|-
CASSEAWGAGQPQHF
TGTGCCAGCAGTGAAGCTTGGGGGGCAGGGCAGCCCCAGCATTTT
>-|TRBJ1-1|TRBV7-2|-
CASSLGAGMNTEAFF
TGTGCCAGCAGCTTAGGGGCAGGGATGAACACTGAAGCTTTCTTT
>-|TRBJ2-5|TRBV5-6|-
CASSLFETQYF
TGTGCCAGCAGCTTGTTCGAGACCCAGTACTTC
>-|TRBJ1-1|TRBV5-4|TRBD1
CASSPGQGSTEAFF
TGTGCCAGCAGCCCGGGACAGGGGAGCACTGAAGCTTTCTTT
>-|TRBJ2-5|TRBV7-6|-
CASSSSVSETQYF
TGTGCCAGCAGCTCTAGCGTGAGCGAGACCCAGTACTTC
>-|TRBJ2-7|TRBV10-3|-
CAISESGRSTYEQYF
TGTGCCATCAGTGAGTCGGGCAGGTCCACCTACGAGCAGTACTTC
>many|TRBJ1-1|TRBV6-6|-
CASRFPEAFF
TGTGCCAGCAGGTTCCCTGAAGCTTTCTTT
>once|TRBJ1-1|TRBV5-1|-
CASSLQVGTEAFF
TGCGCCAGCAGCTTACAGGTGGGGACTGAAGCTTTCTTT
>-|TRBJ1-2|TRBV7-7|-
CASSLKVNYGYTF
TGCGCCAGCAGCCTAAAGGTTAACTATGGCTACACCTTC
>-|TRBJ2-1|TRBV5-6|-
CASSWGTSSYNEQFF
TGTGCCAGCAGTTGGGGAACAAGCTCCTACAATGAGCAGTTCTTC
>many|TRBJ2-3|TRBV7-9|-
CASSVQARDTQYF
TGTGCCAGCAGCGTGCAGGCTCGAGATACGCAGTATTTT